This T cell receptor beta chain was sequenced in a study of blood T cell repertoires in COVID-19. V was trimmed by 6 bases and J by 9 bases, leaving 12 bases between them. CDR3 length: 12 residues. The germline CDR1 and CDR2 sequences are MNHEY and SVGEGT. Clones were read by immunoSEQ multiplex PCR, and TCRdb kept only the in-frame ones, dropping some. Found here are about 230,000 clones, roughly 83% of them singletons; the top ten hold approximately 30%. The sequence was collected from a man in his forties with acute or convalescent COVID-19. The rearrangement uses TRBV6-2 or TRBV6-3 and TRBJ2-1, with D tentatively TRBD2 (5 bases). The sample was peripheral blood. CDR3 DNA sequence: TGTGCCAGCAGCCACGGACTGGCTGAGCAGTTCTTC. Translated, it gives CASSHGLAEQFF.